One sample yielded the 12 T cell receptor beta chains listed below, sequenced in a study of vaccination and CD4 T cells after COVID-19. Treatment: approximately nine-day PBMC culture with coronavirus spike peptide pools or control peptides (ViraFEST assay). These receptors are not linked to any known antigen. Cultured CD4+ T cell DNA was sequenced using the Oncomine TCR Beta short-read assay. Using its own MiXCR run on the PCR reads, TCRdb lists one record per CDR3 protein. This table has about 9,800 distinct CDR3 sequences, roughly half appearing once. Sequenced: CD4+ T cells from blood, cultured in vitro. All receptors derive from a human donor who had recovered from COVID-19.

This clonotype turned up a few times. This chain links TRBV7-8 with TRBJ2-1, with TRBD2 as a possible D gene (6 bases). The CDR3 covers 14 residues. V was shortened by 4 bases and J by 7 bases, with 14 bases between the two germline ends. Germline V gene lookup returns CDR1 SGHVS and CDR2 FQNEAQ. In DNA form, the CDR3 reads TGTGCCAGCAGCTGGGGTCGGGGGAGGAATGAGCAGTTCTTC. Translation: CASSWGRGRNEQFF.

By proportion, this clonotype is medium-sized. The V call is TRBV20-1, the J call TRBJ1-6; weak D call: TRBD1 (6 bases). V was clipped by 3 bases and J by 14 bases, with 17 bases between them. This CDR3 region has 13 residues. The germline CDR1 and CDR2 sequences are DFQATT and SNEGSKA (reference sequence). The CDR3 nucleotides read TGCAGTGCTAGGGGGACAAATGGGGGGGCCCTCCACTTT. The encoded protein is CSARGTNGGALHF.

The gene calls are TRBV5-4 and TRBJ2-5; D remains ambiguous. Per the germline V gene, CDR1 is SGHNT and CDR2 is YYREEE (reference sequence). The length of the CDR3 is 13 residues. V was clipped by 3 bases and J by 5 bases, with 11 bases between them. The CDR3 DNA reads TGTGCCAGCAGCTCAAGGGATAAGGAGACCCAGTACTTC. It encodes CASSSRDKETQYF.

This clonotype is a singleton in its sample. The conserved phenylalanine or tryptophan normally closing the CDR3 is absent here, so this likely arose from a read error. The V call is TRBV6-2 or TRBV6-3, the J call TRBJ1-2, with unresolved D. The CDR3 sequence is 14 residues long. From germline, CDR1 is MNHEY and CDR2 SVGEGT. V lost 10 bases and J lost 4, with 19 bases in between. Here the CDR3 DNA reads TGTGCCACGAGGGAAACCTCAACTTTCTATGGCTACACCCTC. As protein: CATRETSTFYGYTL.

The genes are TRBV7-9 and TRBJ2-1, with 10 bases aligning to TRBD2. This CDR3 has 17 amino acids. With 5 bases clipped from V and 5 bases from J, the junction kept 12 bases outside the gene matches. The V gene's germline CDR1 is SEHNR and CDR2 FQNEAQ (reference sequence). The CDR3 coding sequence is TGTGCCAGCAGCCCTGGGGCTAGCGGGGGACTCAACAATGAGCAGTTCTTC. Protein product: CASSPGASGGLNNEQFF.

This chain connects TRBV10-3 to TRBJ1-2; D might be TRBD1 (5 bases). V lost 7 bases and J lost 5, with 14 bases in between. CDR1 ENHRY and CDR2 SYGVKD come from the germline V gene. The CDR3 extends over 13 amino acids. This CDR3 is CAITPGDVYGYTF. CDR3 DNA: TGTGCCATCACCCCCGGGGACGTATATGGCTACACCTTC.

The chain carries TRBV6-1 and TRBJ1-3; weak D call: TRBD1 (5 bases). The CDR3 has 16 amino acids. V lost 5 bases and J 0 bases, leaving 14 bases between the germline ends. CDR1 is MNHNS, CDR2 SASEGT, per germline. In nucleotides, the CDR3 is TGTGCCAGCAGTCGGGGTGGGGCGGTCTCTGGAAACACCATATATTTT. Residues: CASSRGGAVSGNTIYF.

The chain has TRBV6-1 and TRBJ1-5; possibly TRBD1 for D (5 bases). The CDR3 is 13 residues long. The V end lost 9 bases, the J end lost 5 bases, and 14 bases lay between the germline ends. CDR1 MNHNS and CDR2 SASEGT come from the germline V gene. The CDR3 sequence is CARGTPTHQPQHF. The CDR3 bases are TGTGCCAGGGGGACCCCGACCCATCAGCCCCAGCATTTT.

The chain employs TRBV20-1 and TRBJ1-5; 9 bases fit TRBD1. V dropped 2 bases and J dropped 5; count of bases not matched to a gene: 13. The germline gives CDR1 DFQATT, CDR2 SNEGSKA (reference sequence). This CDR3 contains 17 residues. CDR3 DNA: TGCAGTGCTAGAAAAATACAGGGGGCTGGGGTTTATCAGCCCCAGCATTTT. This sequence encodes CSARKIQGAGVYQPQHF.

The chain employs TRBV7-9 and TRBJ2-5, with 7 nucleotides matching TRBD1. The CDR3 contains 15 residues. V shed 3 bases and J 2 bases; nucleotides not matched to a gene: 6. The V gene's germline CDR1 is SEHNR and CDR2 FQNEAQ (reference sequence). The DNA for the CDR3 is TGTGCCAGCAGCTTGCCGGGACAGTTACAAGAGACCCAGTACTTC. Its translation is CASSLPGQLQETQYF.

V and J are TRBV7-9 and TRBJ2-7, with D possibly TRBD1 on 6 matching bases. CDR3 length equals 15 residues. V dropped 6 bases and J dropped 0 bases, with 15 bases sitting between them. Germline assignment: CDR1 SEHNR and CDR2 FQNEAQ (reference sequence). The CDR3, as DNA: TGTGCCAGCAGTCCCCTACAGGGAAGCTCCTACGAGCAGTACTTC. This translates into CASSPLQGSSYEQYF. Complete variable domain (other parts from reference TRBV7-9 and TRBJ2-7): DTGVSQNPRHKITKRGQNVTFRCDPISEHNRLYWYRQTLGQGPEFLTYFQNEAQLEKSRLLSDRFSAERPKGSFSTLEIQRTEQGDSAMYLCASSPLQGSSYEQYFGPGTRLTVT.

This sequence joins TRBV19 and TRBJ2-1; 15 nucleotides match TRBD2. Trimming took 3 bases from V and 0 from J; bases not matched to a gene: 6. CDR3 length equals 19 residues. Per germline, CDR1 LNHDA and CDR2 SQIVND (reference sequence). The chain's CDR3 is CASSMGLAGGGSSYNEQFF. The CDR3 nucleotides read TGTGCCAGTAGTATGGGACTAGCGGGGGGCGGGAGCTCCTACAATGAGCAGTTCTTC.